Detailed here is one T cell receptor beta chain. The germline V gene encodes CDR1 ENHRY and CDR2 SYGVKD. The CDR3 spans 13 residues. The ends were cut back, 6 bases at V and 1 base at J, with 9 bases in the middle. A patient was excluded if there was uncontrolled infection, other autoimmune disease, pregnancy or lactation. Each diagnosis drew on symptoms, thyroxine, TRAb, thyroid ultrasound and orbital computed tomography findings. Amplification of TCR beta CDR3 regions was performed using RNA transcripts as template. First-round RT-PCR targeting the TCR CDR3 was performed with the HTBI primer set. One entry per CDR3 protein, called by TCRdb with MiXCR from the multiplex PCR reads. The sample includes about 400,000 distinct CDR3 sequences, more than 13% of them seen just once. The sample is drawn from a study of T cells in Graves' hyperthyroidism and ophthalmopathy.

The sequence derives from a man in his forties or fifties with Graves' ophthalmopathy. The chain is built from TRBV10-3 and TRBJ2-5; D not resolved. Sequenced sample: blood. The CDR3 region is CAIRQTLQETQYF. Written as DNA, the CDR3 is TGTGCCATCAGACAGACACTCCAAGAGACCCAGTACTTC.